The entry below gives a single T cell receptor (beta chain) sequence along with its context. Its antigen is currently unknown. This entry belongs to a study of T cells in localized non-small cell lung cancer. Points from the study as a whole: Prolonged overall survival went with higher T cell density in the blood. The study detected a median approximately 55 of the top 100 tumor clones in adjacent lung.

The germline V gene has CDR1 SGHNT and CDR2 YYREEE (reference sequence). The V and J ends lost 3 bases and 6 bases, in that order; junction bases with no gene match: 9. CDR3 length equals 16 residues. Profiled with immunoSEQ multiplex PCR; TCRdb holds only in-frame clones, not every one. The sample includes almost 30,000 clones, more than 75% of them seen just once. The chain carries TRBV5-4 and TRBJ1-4, with 9 bases aligning to TRBD1. The TCR was taken from a female donor aged 60 or older with stage III squamous cell lung carcinoma. The material was peripheral blood, obtained before any cancer treatment. CDR3 sequence (DNA): TGTGCCAGCAGCTCGGACACAGGGGGCGGGCATGAAAAACTGTTTTTT. Protein sequence: CASSSDTGGGHEKLFF.